The sequence of this T cell receptor beta chain was determined in a study of blood T cell repertoires in COVID-19. Study information: The analysed material was cDNA or gDNA that came from T cells, B-cell-depleted T cells, or PBMCs.

In the authors' methods: The assay estimated nucleated cells by amplifying reference gene primers. TCRdb's copy holds only in-frame clones and misses some; the assay was immunoSEQ multiplex PCR. The V and J calls and clone size were taken over from that table, and D and trimming were inferred from the DNA. Of some 200,000 clones in the sample, 82% were seen once. The Seattle site enrolled patients during active infection and followed them longitudinally. The germline CDR1 and CDR2 sequences are SGHNT and YENEEA. The CDR3 length is 18 residues. J was trimmed by 0 bases and V by 6 bases; bases with no gene match: 7.

The sequence was collected from a woman in her sixties or seventies with COVID-19, enrolled during active disease. Sequencing was performed on peripheral blood. This chain joins TRBV11-3 and TRBJ2-1; 14 bases line up with TRBD2. The CDR3 here is CASSSSGTSGSSYNEQFF. Written as DNA, the CDR3 is TGTGCCAGCAGTTCATCCGGGACTAGCGGGAGCTCCTACAATGAGCAGTTCTTC.